A selection of T cell receptor beta chains follows, all from one sample in a study of blood T cell repertoires in COVID-19. Some clones are missing from TCRdb's copy, which holds only in-frame ones; the method was immunoSEQ multiplex PCR. The sample yields about 160,000 clones, roughly 90% seen once. Sequencing was carried out using peripheral blood. These receptors all stem from a man aged 30 to 45 with COVID-19, enrolled during active disease. The CDR3 runs from the conserved cysteine through the conserved F or W. Each record gives: V gene, J gene, CDR3 length, D gene, clone size, CDR3 DNA, CDR3 protein. The D gene is left open where the match is weak. The listing skips clone size in some rows; elsewhere it reads once, few, many or a size class.

v_call: TRBV19; j_call: TRBJ1-1; cdr3_length: 15; d_call: NA; clone_size: NA; cdr3_nt: TGTGCCAGTAGTATAGTCGGCGAGGGGGACACTGAAGCTTTCTTT; cdr3_aa: CASSIVGEGDTEAFF
v_call: TRBV2; j_call: TRBJ1-2; cdr3_length: 15; d_call: NA; clone_size: NA; cdr3_nt: TGTGCCAGCACAAACTTGAGGCGGGTATTCTATGGCTACACCTTC; cdr3_aa: CASTNLRRVFYGYTF
v_call: TRBV4-3; j_call: TRBJ1-5; cdr3_length: 15; d_call: TRBD1; clone_size: NA; cdr3_nt: TGCGCCAGCAGCCAAGATGGTACAGGGGATCAGCCCCAGCATTTT; cdr3_aa: CASSQDGTGDQPQHF
v_call: TRBV3-1/TRBV3-2; j_call: TRBJ2-7; cdr3_length: 13; d_call: NA; clone_size: NA; cdr3_nt: TGTGCCAGCAGCTCGACGCGGTCCTACGAGCAGTACTTC; cdr3_aa: CASSSTRSYEQYF
v_call: TRBV7-2; j_call: TRBJ2-7; cdr3_length: 15; d_call: TRBD1; clone_size: once; cdr3_nt: TGTGCCAGCAGCTTAATTGGACAGGGGGCCTACGAGCAGTACTTC; cdr3_aa: CASSLIGQGAYEQYF
v_call: TRBV6-5; j_call: TRBJ2-7; cdr3_length: 15; d_call: NA; clone_size: NA; cdr3_nt: TGTGCCAGCAGTTACTCTCCGGGACTCTCCTACGAGCAGTACTTC; cdr3_aa: CASSYSPGLSYEQYF
v_call: TRBV18; j_call: TRBJ1-6; cdr3_length: 15; d_call: NA; clone_size: once; cdr3_nt: TGTGCCAGCTCACCAAGCCCAGGGTTAAATTCACCCCTCCACTTT; cdr3_aa: CASSPSPGLNSPLHF
v_call: TRBV19; j_call: TRBJ1-1; cdr3_length: 14; d_call: NA; clone_size: NA; cdr3_nt: TGTGCCAGTAGTCACGGAGTAATGAACACTGAAGCTTTCTTT; cdr3_aa: CASSHGVMNTEAFF
v_call: TRBV3-1/TRBV3-2; j_call: TRBJ2-1; cdr3_length: 15; d_call: TRBD2; clone_size: NA; cdr3_nt: TGTGCCAGCAGCCCGACTAGCGGAAACTACAATGAGCAGTTCTTC; cdr3_aa: CASSPTSGNYNEQFF
v_call: TRBV19; j_call: TRBJ2-7; cdr3_length: 13; d_call: NA; clone_size: NA; cdr3_nt: TGTGCCAGTAGTATCAACAGGGTGTACGAGCAGTACTTC; cdr3_aa: CASSINRVYEQYF
v_call: TRBV28; j_call: TRBJ1-2; cdr3_length: 12; d_call: NA; clone_size: NA; cdr3_nt: TGTGCCAGCAGTGTCTACGCTTATGGCTACACCTTC; cdr3_aa: CASSVYAYGYTF
v_call: TRBV30; j_call: TRBJ2-7; cdr3_length: 14; d_call: NA; clone_size: NA; cdr3_nt: TGTGCCTGGAGTGTTTCGGGGAGCTCCTACGAGCAGTACTTC; cdr3_aa: CAWSVSGSSYEQYF
v_call: TRBV14; j_call: TRBJ2-1; cdr3_length: 19; d_call: TRBD1; clone_size: once; cdr3_nt: TGTGCCAGCAGCCAGGGGCTAACCGGGACAGGGAGCTCCTACAATGAGCAGTTCTTC; cdr3_aa: CASSQGLTGTGSSYNEQFF
v_call: TRBV12-3/TRBV12-4; j_call: TRBJ1-1; cdr3_length: 12; d_call: NA; clone_size: NA; cdr3_nt: TGTGCCAGCAGTTTGGCACGCCTTGAAGCTTTCTTT; cdr3_aa: CASSLARLEAFF
v_call: TRBV5-4; j_call: TRBJ2-7; cdr3_length: 17; d_call: TRBD1; clone_size: NA; cdr3_nt: TGTGCCAGCAGCACCGAGGGCGGGACAGGGGTTTTAGGCGAGCAGTACTTC; cdr3_aa: CASSTEGGTGVLGEQYF
v_call: TRBV27; j_call: TRBJ2-7; cdr3_length: 16; d_call: NA; clone_size: NA; cdr3_nt: TGTGCCAGCAGTTTATCGAGCTATATGGGGGGCTACGAGCAGTACTTC; cdr3_aa: CASSLSSYMGGYEQYF
v_call: TRBV5-1; j_call: TRBJ2-3; cdr3_length: 14; d_call: NA; clone_size: NA; cdr3_nt: TGCGCCAGCAGCTCAATTCCAGGGGCAGATACGCAGTATTTT; cdr3_aa: CASSSIPGADTQYF
v_call: TRBV19; j_call: TRBJ2-4; cdr3_length: 16; d_call: NA; clone_size: NA; cdr3_nt: TGTGCCAGTAGTGCCCCAGACCTAGCTGCCAAAAACATTCAGTACTTC; cdr3_aa: CASSAPDLAAKNIQYF
v_call: TRBV2; j_call: TRBJ1-4; cdr3_length: 12; d_call: TRBD1; clone_size: NA; cdr3_nt: TGTGCCAGCAGTTATACAGGGGGAAAACTGTTTTTT; cdr3_aa: CASSYTGGKLFF
v_call: TRBV10-3; j_call: TRBJ2-5; cdr3_length: 13; d_call: NA; clone_size: once; cdr3_nt: TGTGCCACCGCGCAACAGGGTGGAGAGACCCAGTACTTC; cdr3_aa: CATAQQGGETQYF
v_call: TRBV19; j_call: TRBJ1-6; cdr3_length: 18; d_call: NA; clone_size: NA; cdr3_nt: TGTGCCAGTAGTTCCCAGCTCGGGGGAAGGGGCTATAATTCACCCCTCCACTTT; cdr3_aa: CASSSQLGGRGYNSPLHF
v_call: TRBV10-3; j_call: TRBJ2-5; cdr3_length: 16; d_call: TRBD1; clone_size: NA; cdr3_nt: TGTGCCAGGATCCCCTCCGACAGGGGGCTTGAAGGGGTCCAGTACTTC; cdr3_aa: CARIPSDRGLEGVQYF
v_call: TRBV28; j_call: TRBJ1-2; cdr3_length: 14; d_call: NA; clone_size: NA; cdr3_nt: TGTGCCAGCAGCTCCCAGGGAGGTTACTATGGCTACACCTTC; cdr3_aa: CASSSQGGYYGYTF
v_call: TRBV18; j_call: TRBJ2-1; cdr3_length: 14; d_call: NA; clone_size: NA; cdr3_nt: TGTGCCAGCTCACCTCGAGACAGTTACAATGAGCAGTTCTTC; cdr3_aa: CASSPRDSYNEQFF